Listed below are T cell receptor beta chains from one sample, sequenced in a study of blood T cell repertoires in COVID-19. Clones were read by immunoSEQ multiplex PCR, and TCRdb kept only the in-frame ones, dropping some. The sample shows about 380,000 clones, approximately 87% of them seen only once. The sequencing sample was made of PBMCs or T cells enriched from blood (not recorded which). These receptors were taken from a young man who had recovered from COVID-19. The CDR3 runs from the conserved cysteine through the conserved F or W. The D gene is left open where the match is weak. Clone sizes are given selectively: once, few, many, or a class where the clone is expanded.

TRBV4-3	-	-	TRBJ1-1	CASRRGHGVNTEAFF	TGCGCCAGCAGACGGGGTCACGGGGTGAACACTGAAGCTTTCTTT
TRBV19	-	-	TRBJ1-5	CASGKHRDNQPQHF	TGTGCCAGTGGGAAGCACAGGGATAATCAGCCCCAGCATTTT
TRBV28	TRBD1	-	TRBJ1-2	CASTSSGTAGYGYTF	TGTGCCAGCACCAGCTCCGGGACAGCGGGCTATGGCTACACCTTC
TRBV4-1	-	-	TRBJ2-3	CASSHQSDTQYF	TGCGCCAGCAGCCACCAGTCAGATACGCAGTATTTT
TRBV6-5	-	-	TRBJ2-3	CASSSGTLSTDTQYF	TGTGCCAGCAGTTCTGGGACTCTTAGCACAGATACGCAGTATTTT
TRBV10-3	-	-	TRBJ1-2	CAISGQNYGYTF	TGTGCCATCAGTGGACAGAACTATGGCTACACCTTC
TRBV12-3/TRBV12-4	-	-	TRBJ1-3	CASSFVGNTIYF	TGTGCCAGCAGTTTCGTAGGAAACACCATATATTTT
TRBV10-3	TRBD1	-	TRBJ1-1	CAISESRGQGDTEAFF	TGTGCCATCAGTGAGTCCCGGGGACAGGGGGACACTGAAGCTTTCTTT
TRBV6-7	-	-	TRBJ1-3	CASSYSYSGNTIYF	TGTGCCAGCAGTTACTCGTACTCTGGAAACACCATATATTTT
TRBV4-3	-	-	TRBJ2-1	CASSQDGTDYFYNEQFF	TGCGCCAGCAGCCAAGACGGTACGGACTATTTCTACAATGAGCAGTTCTTC
TRBV20-1	-	-	TRBJ1-2	CSAQRDYGYTF	TGCAGTGCCCAGAGGGACTATGGCTACACCTTC
TRBV6-2/TRBV6-3	TRBD1	-	TRBJ1-1	CASSSTGAGAFF	TGTGCCAGCAGCTCCACAGGGGCCGGGGCTTTCTTT
TRBV11-2	-	once	TRBJ1-5	CASSFGGPSNQPQHF	TGTGCCAGCAGCTTTGGGGGCCCAAGCAATCAGCCCCAGCATTTT
TRBV6-5	-	-	TRBJ2-1	CASSSLGSGYNEQFF	TGTGCCAGCAGTTCCCTCGGGTCGGGTTACAATGAGCAGTTCTTC
TRBV4-2	-	-	TRBJ1-1	CASSQDGRGTEAFF	TGTGCCAGCAGCCAAGATGGCAGGGGCACTGAAGCTTTCTTT
TRBV3-1/TRBV3-2	TRBD2	-	TRBJ2-3	CASSHSSGDFTDTQYF	TGTGCCAGCAGCCATTCTAGCGGGGACTTCACAGATACGCAGTATTTT
TRBV4-1	TRBD1	few	TRBJ1-1	CASSQDLGTANTEAFF	TGCGCCAGCAGCCAAGATTTAGGGACAGCGAACACTGAAGCTTTCTTT
TRBV19	TRBD1	-	TRBJ2-2	CASSPWDRVRSGAGELFF	TGTGCCAGTAGTCCCTGGGACAGGGTACGAAGCGGGGCCGGGGAGCTGTTTTTT
TRBV6-5	TRBD1	-	TRBJ1-1	CASNRGKNTEAFF	TGTGCCAGCAACAGGGGGAAGAACACTGAAGCTTTCTTT
TRBV30	-	-	TRBJ2-7	CAWKSSGNEQYF	TGTGCCTGGAAGAGTTCGGGGAACGAGCAGTACTTC
TRBV18	TRBD1	-	TRBJ1-1	CAGAGTENTEAFF	TGTGCCGGGGCGGGGACAGAGAACACTGAAGCTTTCTTT
TRBV7-6	-	-	TRBJ1-5	CASSYNPNQPQHF	TGTGCCAGCAGCTATAATCCCAATCAGCCCCAGCATTTT
TRBV14	-	-	TRBJ1-1	CATSPGMNTEAFF	TGTGCCACCTCCCCGGGGATGAACACTGAAGCTTTCTTT
TRBV2	TRBD1	-	TRBJ2-1	CASNEQGVSSYNEQFF	TGTGCCAGCAACGAACAGGGGGTTAGCTCCTACAATGAGCAGTTCTTC
TRBV6-2/TRBV6-3	-	-	TRBJ2-7	CASSYPQAKDEQYF	TGTGCCAGCAGTTACCCCCAGGCCAAGGACGAGCAGTACTTC
TRBV18	-	-	TRBJ2-2	CASSPLNSQGTGELFF	TGTGCCAGCTCACCCCTTAATTCTCAGGGGACCGGGGAGCTGTTTTTT
TRBV5-1	-	-	TRBJ1-6	CASSPQGTGYSPLHF	TGCGCCAGCAGCCCACAAGGTACAGGGTATTCACCCCTCCACTTT
TRBV7-9	-	-	TRBJ2-1	CASSLESYNEQFF	TGTGCCAGCAGCTTAGAGAGCTACAATGAGCAGTTCTTC
TRBV18	-	-	TRBJ1-6	CASSTSRDSPLHF	TGTGCCAGCTCAACAAGTCGGGATTCACCCCTCCACTTT
TRBV5-4	-	few	TRBJ2-7	CASSFVAGDPREYF	TGTGCCAGCAGCTTTGTGGCAGGGGACCCCAGGGAGTACTTC
TRBV20-1	-	-	TRBJ1-2	CSASRSQGYTF	TGCAGTGCTAGTAGATCACAAGGCTACACCTTC
TRBV10-2	-	-	TRBJ1-1	CASARGDNTEAFF	TGCGCCAGCGCCCGGGGGGACAACACTGAAGCTTTCTTT